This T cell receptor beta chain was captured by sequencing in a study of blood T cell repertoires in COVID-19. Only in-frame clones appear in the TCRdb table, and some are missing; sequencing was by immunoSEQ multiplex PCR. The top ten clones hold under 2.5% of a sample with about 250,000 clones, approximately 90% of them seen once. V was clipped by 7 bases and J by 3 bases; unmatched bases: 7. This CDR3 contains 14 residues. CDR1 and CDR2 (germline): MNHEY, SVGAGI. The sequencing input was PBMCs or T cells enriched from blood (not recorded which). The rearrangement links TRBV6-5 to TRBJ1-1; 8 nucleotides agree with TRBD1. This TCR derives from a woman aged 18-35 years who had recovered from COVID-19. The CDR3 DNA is TGTGCCAGCAACCTCAGGGGGCCGTACACTGAAGCTTTCTTT. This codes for CASNLRGPYTEAFF.